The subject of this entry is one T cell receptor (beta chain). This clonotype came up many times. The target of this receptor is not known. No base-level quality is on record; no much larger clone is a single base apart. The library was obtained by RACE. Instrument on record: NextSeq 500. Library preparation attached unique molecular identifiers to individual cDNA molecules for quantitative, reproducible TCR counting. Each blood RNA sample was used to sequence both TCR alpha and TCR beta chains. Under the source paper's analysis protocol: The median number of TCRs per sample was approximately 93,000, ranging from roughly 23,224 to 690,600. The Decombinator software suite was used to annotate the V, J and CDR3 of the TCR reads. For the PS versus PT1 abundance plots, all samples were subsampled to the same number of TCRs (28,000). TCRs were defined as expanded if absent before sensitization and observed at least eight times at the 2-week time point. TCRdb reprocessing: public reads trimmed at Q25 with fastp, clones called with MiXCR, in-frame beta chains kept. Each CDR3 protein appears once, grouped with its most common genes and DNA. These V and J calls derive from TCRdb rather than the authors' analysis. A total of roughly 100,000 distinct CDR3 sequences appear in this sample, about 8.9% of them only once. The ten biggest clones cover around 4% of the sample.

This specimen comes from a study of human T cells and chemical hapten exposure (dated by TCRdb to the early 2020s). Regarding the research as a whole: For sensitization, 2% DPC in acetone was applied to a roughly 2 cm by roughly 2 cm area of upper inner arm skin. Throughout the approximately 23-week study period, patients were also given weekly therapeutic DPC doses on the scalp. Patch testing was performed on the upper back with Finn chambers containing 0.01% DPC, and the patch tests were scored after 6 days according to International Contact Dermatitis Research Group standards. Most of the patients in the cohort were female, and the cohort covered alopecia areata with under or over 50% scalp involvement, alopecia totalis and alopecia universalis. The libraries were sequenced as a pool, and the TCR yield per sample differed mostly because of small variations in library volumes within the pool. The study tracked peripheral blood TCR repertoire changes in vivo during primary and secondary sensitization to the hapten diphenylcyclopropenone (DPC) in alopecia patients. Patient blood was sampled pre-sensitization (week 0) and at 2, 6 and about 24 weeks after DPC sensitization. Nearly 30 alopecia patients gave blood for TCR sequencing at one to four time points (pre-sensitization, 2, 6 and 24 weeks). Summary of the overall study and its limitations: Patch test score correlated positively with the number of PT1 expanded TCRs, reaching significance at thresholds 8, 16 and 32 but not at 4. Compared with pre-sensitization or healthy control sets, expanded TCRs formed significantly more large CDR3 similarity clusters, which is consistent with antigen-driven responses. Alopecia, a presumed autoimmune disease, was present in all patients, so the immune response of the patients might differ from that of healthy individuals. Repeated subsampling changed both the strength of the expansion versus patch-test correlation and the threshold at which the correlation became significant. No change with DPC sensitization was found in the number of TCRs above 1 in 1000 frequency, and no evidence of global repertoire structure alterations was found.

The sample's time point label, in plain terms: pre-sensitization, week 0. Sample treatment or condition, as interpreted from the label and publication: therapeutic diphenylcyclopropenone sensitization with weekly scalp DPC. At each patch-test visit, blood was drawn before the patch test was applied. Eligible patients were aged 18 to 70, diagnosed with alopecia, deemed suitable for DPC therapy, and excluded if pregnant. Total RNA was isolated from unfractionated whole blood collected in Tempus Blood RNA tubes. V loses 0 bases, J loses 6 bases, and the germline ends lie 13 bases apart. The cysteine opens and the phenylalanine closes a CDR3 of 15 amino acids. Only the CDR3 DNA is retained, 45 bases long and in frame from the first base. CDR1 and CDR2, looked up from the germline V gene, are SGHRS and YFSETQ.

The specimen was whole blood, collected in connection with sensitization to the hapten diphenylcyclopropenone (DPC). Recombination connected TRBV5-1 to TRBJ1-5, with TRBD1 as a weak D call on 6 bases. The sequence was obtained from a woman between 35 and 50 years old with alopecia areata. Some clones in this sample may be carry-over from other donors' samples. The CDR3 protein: CASSLEGGQSQPQHF. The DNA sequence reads TGCGCCAGCAGCTTGGAGGGGGGACAAAGTCAGCCCCAGCATTTT.